The clone carrying this TCR beta chain was counted only a few times. Antigen: not known. These data belong to a study of cytotoxic CD8 clonotypes in ibrutinib-treated CLL. The study's findings and limits: In comparison with age-matched healthy donors, baseline clonality was higher and tracked circulating CD8+ T-cell counts. Public clonotypes were rare and shrank or held steady on treatment.

Investigators sought sequencing depths of between 1 in 200,000 and 1 in 1 million T cells. TCRdb's copy holds only in-frame clones and misses some; the assay was immunoSEQ multiplex PCR. The sample has 30,000 to 40,000 clones; about half are singletons. With 6 bases removed from V and 0 bases from J, the gap between germline ends came to 12 bases. CDR1 and CDR2 (germline): MNHNS, SASEGT. The CDR3 is made up of 15 amino acids. The receptor was derived from a human donor with chronic lymphocytic leukemia. The chain is built from TRBV6-1 and TRBJ1-3; TRBD1 might be the D (6 bases). The sequencing used PBMCs, collected before ibrutinib treatment. The CDR3 is CASRETGLSGNTIYF. The CDR3, as DNA: TGTGCCAGCAGGGAAACAGGGCTCTCTGGAAACACCATATATTTT.